These 29 T cell receptor beta chains were all obtained from the same sample, sequenced in a study of monozygotic twins with inflammatory bowel disease. TCRdb reprocessed the 5' RACE reads; each CDR3 protein has one entry and no DNA is given. The sample table sets out more than 120,000 distinct CDR3 sequences. The source material was blood. The receptors shown here come from a human donor with ulcerative colitis or Crohn's disease, or a healthy co-twin of an affected twin (not recorded which).

The chain carries TRBV27 and TRBJ1-5; TCRdb's assignment of TRBD1 cannot be checked, as there is no DNA. Per the germline V gene, CDR1 is MNHEY and CDR2 is SMNVEV (reference sequence). CDR3 length: 17 amino acids. CDR3 protein: CASSLFGVRGPNQPQHF.

The chain links TRBV12-3 or TRBV12-4 to TRBJ1-5. The CDR3 is made up of 17 amino acids. The CDR3 spells CASSPSPGNGINQPQHF.

The chain carries TRBV29-1 and TRBJ1-4; the TRBD1 assignment by TCRdb is unverifiable without DNA. Germline lookup yields CDR1 SQVTM and CDR2 ANQGSEA. The CDR3 sequence is 13 residues long. CDR3 residues: CSVDLAGTGLMFF. The full variable domain, its missing parts supplied by reference TRBV29-1 and TRBJ1-4, is SAVISQKPSRDICQRGTSLTIQCQVDSQVTMMFWYRQQPGQSLTLIATANQGSEATYESGFVIDKFPISRPNLTFSTLTVSNMSPEDSSIYLCSVDLAGTGLMFFGSGTQLSVL.

This chain's CDR3 is CASAASRDRGTHEQYF. The genes are TRBV18 and TRBJ2-7; with no DNA, the TCRdb D assignment of TRBD1 cannot be verified. The CDR3 consists of 16 residues. Per germline, CDR1 KGHSH and CDR2 LQKENI.

V usage is TRBV3-1 and J usage is TRBJ2-5; TCRdb proposes TRBD1, but this gene call is untestable without DNA. The V gene's germline CDR1 is LGHDT and CDR2 YNNKEL (reference sequence). The CDR3 length is 15 residues. CDR3 sequence: CASSQDLRIGGTQYF.

The V call is TRBV20-1, the J call TRBJ2-7. The CDR3 covers 12 residues. Germline V gene data show CDR1 as DFQATT and CDR2 as SNEGSKA (reference sequence). The CDR3 region is CSLRGSFYEQYF.

This sequence joins TRBV7-2 and TRBJ2-7; TCRdb's D call, TRBD2, is unchecked because there is no DNA. The germline V gene has CDR1 SGHTA and CDR2 FQGNSA. This CDR3 is built from 17 residues. The CDR3 here is CASSAGKALGLLYEQYF.

The chain combines TRBV5-1 with TRBJ2-7. This CDR3 comprises 15 residues. Germline V lookup: CDR1 SGHRS, CDR2 YFSETQ. CDR3 in amino acids: CASSSRGGNSYEQYF.

The V and J genes are TRBV18 and TRBJ1-1; TCRdb reports TRBD1, a call that lacks DNA to check it against. Germline values: CDR1 KGHSH, CDR2 LQKENI. This CDR3 comprises 17 residues. CDR3 region: CASSPFAGGYGDTEAFF.

The CDR3 sequence is CASSLDPYYEQYF. The chain employs TRBV7-2 and TRBJ2-7. The germline V gene encodes CDR1 SGHTA and CDR2 FQGNSA. The CDR3 covers 13 residues. The whole variable domain, remainder taken from reference TRBV7-2 and TRBJ2-7, is GAGVSQSPSNKVTEKGKDVELRCDPISGHTALYWYRQSLGQGLEFLIYFQGNSAPDKSGLPSDRFSAERTGGSVSTLTIQRTQQEDSAVYLCASSLDPYYEQYFGPGTRLTVT.

This chain uses TRBV5-6 with TRBJ1-1. The germline CDR1 and CDR2 sequences are SGHDT and YYEEEE. The CDR3 has 14 residues. CDR3 loop: CASSLVGTDTEAFF. The full variable domain, with the rest looked up from reference TRBV5-6 and TRBJ1-1, is DAGVTQSPTHLIKTRGQQVTLRCSPKSGHDTVSWYQQALGQGPQFIFQYYEEEERQRGNFPDRFSGHQFPNYSSELNVNALLLGDSALYLCASSLVGTDTEAFFGQGTRLTVV.

The chain combines TRBV6-2 or TRBV6-3 with TRBJ1-5; TCRdb reports TRBD1, a call that lacks DNA to check it against. From germline, CDR1 is MNHEY and CDR2 SVGEGT. The length of the CDR3 is 16 residues. The CDR3 here is CASSYSYRTGNQPQHF.

The chain is built from TRBV18 and TRBJ1-3. The CDR3 spans 17 residues. Germline CDR1 and CDR2: KGHSH and LQKENI. The CDR3: CASSPLEGPLSGNTIYF.

The rearrangement uses TRBV4-3 and TRBJ2-3; TCRdb names TRBD1, which stays unverified in the absence of DNA. The CDR3 extends over 16 amino acids. Per the germline V gene, CDR1 is LGHNA and CDR2 is YSLEER. The chain's CDR3 is CASSQGTGGVLDTQYF.

The V and J genes are TRBV4-3 and TRBJ1-6; no DNA is available, so the TRBD1 call from TCRdb remains unchecked. The V gene's germline CDR1 is LGHNA and CDR2 YSLEER. The CDR3 extends over 16 amino acids. CDR3 amino acids: CASSQDGPGVDSPLHF.

The rearrangement uses TRBV4-1 and TRBJ2-1; there is no DNA to check the TCRdb D call of TRBD2. Germline V CDR1 and CDR2: MGHRA, YSYEKL. The CDR3 loop spans 22 amino acids. This chain's CDR3 is CASSQDPPELSGGPNSYNEQFF.

The rearrangement uses TRBV18 and TRBJ2-1; TCRdb outputs TRBD2, but without DNA this stays unchecked. The CDR3 totals 16 residues. CDR1 and CDR2 from the germline V gene are KGHSH and LQKENI. The CDR3 here is CASSPPGLAGTNEQFF.

The V and J genes are TRBV6-2 or TRBV6-3 and TRBJ2-7; there is no DNA to check the TCRdb D call of TRBD1. There are 15 residues in the CDR3. Germline lookup yields CDR1 MNHEY and CDR2 SVGEGT. The CDR3 sequence: CASSTGTGAAYEQYF.

The chain carries TRBV20-1 and TRBJ2-4; TCRdb's assignment of TRBD1 cannot be checked, as there is no DNA. Germline CDR1 reads DFQATT; CDR2 reads SNEGSKA (reference sequence). CDR3 size: 16 residues. The CDR3 is CSDPGQGPEAKNIQYF.

This chain uses TRBV6-1 with TRBJ2-3. The CDR3 extends over 15 amino acids. Germline values: CDR1 MNHNS, CDR2 SASEGT. The chain's CDR3 is CASSDMYGPTDTQYF.

CDR3 region: CASSLIGAAGGSPYEQYF. The chain couples TRBV5-1 to TRBJ2-7; with no DNA, the TCRdb D assignment of TRBD1 cannot be verified. The germline CDR1 and CDR2 sequences are SGHRS and YFSETQ. The CDR3 totals 18 residues.

The J gene is TRBJ1-1, the V gene TRBV18. CDR1 and CDR2 from the germline V gene are KGHSH and LQKENI. CDR3 size: 15 residues. The CDR3 spells CASSRQANTYTEAFF.

The genes are TRBV4-1 and TRBJ2-3; the TCRdb D gene call, TRBD2, has no DNA to confirm it. The CDR3 runs 17 residues. In germline, CDR1 is MGHRA, CDR2 YSYEKL. The CDR3 region is CASSQEPGGINPDTQYF.

The chain has TRBV7-9 and TRBJ2-7. The CDR3 totals 12 residues. The germline CDR1 and CDR2 sequences are SEHNR and FQNEAQ (reference sequence). This CDR3 is CASSLGMYEQYF.

The chain couples TRBV5-1 to TRBJ2-2. This CDR3 has 14 residues. Germline assignment: CDR1 SGHRS and CDR2 YFSETQ. The CDR3 is CASSLGQLAGELFF.

This chain links TRBV19 with TRBJ2-5; as DNA is missing, the TRBD1 call by TCRdb cannot be tested. Germline loops: CDR1 LNHDA, CDR2 SQIVND (reference sequence). This CDR3 is 13 amino acids long. The CDR3: CASSIWGRETQYF.

The chain carries TRBV10-3 and TRBJ1-1; no DNA is available, so the TRBD1 call from TCRdb remains unchecked. Germline V gene data show CDR1 as ENHRY and CDR2 as SYGVKD. This CDR3 comprises 15 residues. This CDR3 reads CAISEAGTGNTEAFF.

The chain recombines TRBV20-1 with TRBJ1-5; with no DNA, the TCRdb D assignment of TRBD1 cannot be verified. The CDR3 covers 16 residues. Germline CDR1 DFQATT, CDR2 SNEGSKA (reference sequence). The CDR3 sequence: CSARGKPDSSNQPQHF.

V and J are TRBV14 and TRBJ2-1. The germline V gene encodes CDR1 SGHDN and CDR2 FVKESK. CDR3 length equals 14 residues. The CDR3 loop reads CASSQDGNYNEQFF.